The rows below give T cell receptor beta chains drawn from one sample of a study of cytomegalovirus exposure and HLA in healthy donors. Sequenced by immunoSEQ multiplex PCR; TCRdb stores in-frame clones only, minus some. The repertoire has some 200,000 clones, 78% of them found once; the top ten carry 2.5% to 3%. Sample: PBMCs. The receptors originated from a female donor in good health and CMV-seronegative. Each CDR3 is given with its conserved first and last residue. The D gene is left open where the match is weak. Only some rows state a clone size, as once, few, many or a class for expanded clones.

d_call	j_call	clone_size	v_call	cdr3_aa	cdr3_nt
.	TRBJ1-1	once	TRBV5-1	CASSLVQGPMNTEAFF	TGCGCCAGCAGCTTGGTTCAGGGGCCCATGAACACTGAAGCTTTCTTT
TRBD2	TRBJ2-7	.	TRBV2	CASSDGLAVGYEQYF	TGTGCCAGCAGTGATGGGCTAGCGGTTGGCTACGAGCAGTACTTC
TRBD1	TRBJ2-1	.	TRBV5-1	CASSLDRGPNEQFF	TGCGCCAGCAGCTTGGACAGGGGGCCTAATGAGCAGTTCTTC
.	TRBJ1-1	.	TRBV28	CASSYEGRPTEAFF	TGTGCCAGCAGTTATGAGGGCCGCCCCACTGAAGCTTTCTTT
.	TRBJ1-6	few	TRBV25-1	CASRGNGGNSPLHF	TGTGCCAGCAGAGGGAACGGGGGTAATTCACCCCTCCACTTT
.	TRBJ1-1	few	TRBV7-2	CASSLGETRTFF	TGTGCCAGCAGCTTAGGAGAAACCCGAACTTTCTTT
TRBD1	TRBJ2-1	.	TRBV27	CASRFAGTGGQRVSNEQFF	TGTGCCAGCAGATTCGCCGGGACAGGGGGCCAGAGGGTGAGCAATGAGCAGTTCTTC
TRBD1	TRBJ1-2	.	TRBV7-2	CASSLDVTGGDGYTF	TGTGCCAGCAGCTTAGACGTGACAGGGGGGGATGGCTACACCTTC
TRBD1	TRBJ1-1	.	TRBV6-1	CASSDPWTGTEAFF	TGTGCCAGCAGTGATCCCTGGACAGGGACTGAAGCTTTCTTT
.	TRBJ1-5	.	TRBV6-5	CASSRTDNQPQHF	TGTGCCAGCAGTCGGACAGACAATCAGCCCCAGCATTTT
TRBD1	TRBJ1-1	.	TRBV7-8	CASSSRTGGTEAFF	TGTGCCAGCAGCTCAAGGACAGGGGGCACTGAAGCTTTCTTT
.	TRBJ2-1	few	TRBV27	CASSKTTGDEQFF	TGTGCCAGCTCAAAGACGACGGGGGATGAGCAGTTCTTC
.	TRBJ1-3	.	TRBV5-6	CASSMDIMGNTIYF	TGTGCCAGCAGCATGGACATAATGGGAAACACCATATATTTT
TRBD1	TRBJ2-1	once	TRBV19	CATPHRGQYNEQFF	TGTGCCACCCCCCACAGGGGCCAGTACAATGAGCAGTTCTTC
TRBD1	TRBJ2-7	few	TRBV18	CASSLIPTGVSYEQYF	TGTGCCAGCTCGCTCATCCCAACAGGGGTCTCCTACGAGCAGTACTTC
.	TRBJ2-7	.	TRBV18	CASSPAGRVRSYEQYF	TGTGCCAGCTCACCAGCGGGGAGAGTTCGGTCCTACGAGCAGTACTTC
TRBD2	TRBJ2-7	.	TRBV7-9	CASSDPGLLSSYEQYF	TGTGCCAGCAGCGATCCGGGACTACTTAGCTCCTACGAGCAGTACTTC
.	TRBJ1-3	.	TRBV9	CASSPLGGADGNTIYF	TGTGCCAGCAGCCCCCTCGGGGGGGCGGATGGAAACACCATATATTTT
TRBD1	TRBJ2-1	.	TRBV6-4	CASNPGTGTAGDRSDEQFF	TGTGCCAGCAATCCCGGGACAGGGACAGCTGGGGATCGGTCCGATGAGCAGTTCTTC
TRBD2	TRBJ2-5	.	TRBV4-1	CASSQDGLAGFRETQYF	TGCGCCAGCAGCCAAGATGGACTAGCGGGATTCCGAGAGACCCAGTACTTC
.	TRBJ2-1	few	TRBV11-2	CASSATRSSYNEQFF	TGTGCCAGCAGCGCGACAAGAAGCTCCTACAATGAGCAGTTCTTC
TRBD1	TRBJ1-1	.	TRBV6-1	CASSDWDRGNTEAFF	TGTGCCAGCAGTGATTGGGACAGGGGTAACACTGAAGCTTTCTTT
.	TRBJ1-1	once	TRBV6-5	CASRNLRGNTEAFF	TGTGCCAGCAGAAACCTCAGGGGGAACACTGAAGCTTTCTTT
TRBD1	TRBJ2-5	.	TRBV7-9	CASRLLDRRILKETQYF	TGTGCCAGCAGGTTGTTGGACAGGCGGATTCTCAAAGAGACCCAGTACTTC
.	TRBJ2-2	few	TRBV19	CASSQPTGSNTGELFF	TGTGCCAGTAGCCAACCGACAGGCTCCAACACCGGGGAGCTGTTTTTT
.	TRBJ1-4	.	TRBV27	CASSPNFIDRGPNEKLFF	TGTGCCAGCAGTCCGAACTTTATTGACAGAGGACCTAATGAAAAACTGTTTTTT
TRBD1	TRBJ1-2	.	TRBV6-5	CASSSTLSGGAGYTF	TGTGCCAGCAGTTCCACCTTATCAGGGGGCGCTGGCTACACCTTC
.	TRBJ1-1	.	TRBV11-3	CASSLDPSTVEAFF	TGTGCCAGCAGCTTAGACCCCTCGACTGTTGAAGCTTTCTTT